This is a list of T cell receptor beta chains from one sample in a study of ipilimumab plus nivolumab after autologous stem cell transplantation. Only in-frame clones appear in the TCRdb table, and some are missing; sequencing was by immunoSEQ multiplex PCR. The table lists 15,000 to 20,000 clones, more than 65% of them singletons. The sample in question was PBMCs, obtained in a trial of ipilimumab plus nivolumab as post-transplant consolidation. The origin of the receptors is a male donor with diffuse large B-cell lymphoma. CDR3s include the opening cysteine and the closing phenylalanine or tryptophan. D genes are given only for firm matches. Clone size is stated in some rows and not others, as once, few, many or a class when expanded.

abundance	v_gene	d_gene	j_gene	CDR3aa	CDR3nt
NA	TRBV6-6	NA	TRBJ1-1	CASRQPQGRDTEAFF	TGTGCCAGCAGACAACCACAGGGTCGCGACACTGAAGCTTTCTTT
NA	TRBV6-6	NA	TRBJ1-1	CASSAMNTEAFF	TGTGCCAGCAGCGCCATGAACACTGAAGCTTTCTTT
NA	TRBV2	NA	TRBJ2-5	CASSARQAHQETQYF	TGTGCCAGCAGTGCTCGACAGGCTCACCAAGAGACCCAGTACTTC
NA	TRBV6-1	NA	TRBJ2-2	CASSEVRAGELFF	TGTGCCAGCAGTGAAGTGCGGGCCGGGGAGCTGTTTTTT
NA	TRBV6-6	NA	TRBJ2-1	CASSYFPANEQFF	TGTGCCAGCAGTTACTTTCCGGCCAATGAGCAGTTCTTC
NA	TRBV4-1	NA	TRBJ1-6	CASSQVRGSYNSPLHF	TGCGCCAGCAGCCAAGTCCGGGGGTCCTATAATTCACCCCTCCACTTT
medium-sized	TRBV13	TRBD2	TRBJ2-7	CASSPGGGGIYEQYF	TGTGCCAGCAGCCCTGGCGGGGGTGGGATCTACGAGCAGTACTTC
NA	TRBV7-2	NA	TRBJ1-5	CASSLQGNQPQHF	TGTGCCAGCAGCTTACAGGGCAATCAGCCCCAGCATTTT
few	TRBV7-2	NA	TRBJ2-3	CASSPGLITDTQYF	TGTGCCAGCAGCCCAGGACTGATCACAGATACGCAGTATTTT
medium-sized	TRBV5-6	NA	TRBJ1-1	CASSFTENTEAFF	TGTGCCAGCAGCTTCACGGAGAACACTGAAGCTTTCTTT
NA	TRBV7-2	TRBD1	TRBJ2-7	CASSPWTGTYEQYF	TGTGCCAGCAGCCCCTGGACAGGGACCTACGAGCAGTACTTC
NA	TRBV5-8	TRBD1	TRBJ2-7	CASSKLKGQGALPHYEQYF	TGTGCCAGCAGCAAGTTGAAGGGACAGGGGGCTCTCCCTCACTACGAGCAGTACTTC
once	TRBV9	TRBD2	TRBJ2-3	CASSGGGADTQYF	TGTGCCAGCAGCGGCGGGGGGGCTGATACGCAGTATTTT
NA	TRBV29-1	TRBD1	TRBJ2-3	CSATGGVGTQYF	TGCAGCGCCACAGGGGGTGTAGGTACGCAGTATTTT
NA	TRBV4-2	NA	TRBJ1-6	CASSQVGPDNSPLHF	TGTGCCAGCAGCCAAGTCGGGCCCGACAATTCACCCCTCCACTTT
once	TRBV5-6	NA	TRBJ1-1	CASSLDWTDEAFF	TGTGCCAGCAGCTTGGATTGGACAGATGAAGCTTTCTTT
NA	TRBV19	NA	TRBJ2-7	CASSIPGYEQYF	TGTGCCAGTAGTATCCCCGGGTACGAGCAGTACTTC
few	TRBV4-1	NA	TRBJ1-5	CASSPGQPPGYSNQPQHF	TGCGCCAGCAGCCCGGGACAACCTCCCGGGTATAGCAATCAGCCCCAGCATTTT
NA	TRBV19	NA	TRBJ2-7	CASSIGQQAYEQYF	TGTGCCAGTAGTATAGGACAGCAAGCCTACGAGCAGTACTTC
NA	TRBV10-2	NA	TRBJ2-2	CASSDGENTGELFF	TGCGCCAGCAGTGATGGGGAGAACACCGGGGAGCTGTTTTTT
NA	TRBV6-5	NA	TRBJ1-2	CASSRLGPNYGYTF	TGTGCCAGCAGTCGATTAGGGCCTAACTATGGCTACACCTTC
few	TRBV7-9	NA	TRBJ2-5	CASSGAQETQYF	TGTGCCAGCTCCGGGGCCCAAGAGACCCAGTACTTC
NA	TRBV19	NA	TRBJ2-5	CASKPRNGIQETQYF	TGTGCCAGTAAACCTCGAAATGGGATCCAGGAGACCCAGTACTTC
once	TRBV11-1	TRBD1	TRBJ2-4	CASSHGQGEIQYF	TGTGCCAGCAGCCACGGACAGGGAGAGATTCAGTACTTC
NA	TRBV28	NA	TRBJ1-2	CASSLSQGLAYGYTF	TGTGCCAGCAGTTTGAGCCAGGGGCTGGCCTATGGCTACACCTTC
few	TRBV19	NA	TRBJ2-7	CASSIDGVTGEQYF	TGTGCCAGTAGTATAGATGGGGTTACTGGAGAGCAGTACTTC
NA	TRBV18	TRBD2	TRBJ2-1	CASSRTSGGVNEQFF	TGTGCCAGCTCAAGGACTAGCGGGGGGGTAAATGAGCAGTTCTTC
NA	TRBV6-1	NA	TRBJ1-5	CASSEAGGNQPQHF	TGTGCCAGCAGTGAAGCCGGGGGGAATCAGCCCCAGCATTTT